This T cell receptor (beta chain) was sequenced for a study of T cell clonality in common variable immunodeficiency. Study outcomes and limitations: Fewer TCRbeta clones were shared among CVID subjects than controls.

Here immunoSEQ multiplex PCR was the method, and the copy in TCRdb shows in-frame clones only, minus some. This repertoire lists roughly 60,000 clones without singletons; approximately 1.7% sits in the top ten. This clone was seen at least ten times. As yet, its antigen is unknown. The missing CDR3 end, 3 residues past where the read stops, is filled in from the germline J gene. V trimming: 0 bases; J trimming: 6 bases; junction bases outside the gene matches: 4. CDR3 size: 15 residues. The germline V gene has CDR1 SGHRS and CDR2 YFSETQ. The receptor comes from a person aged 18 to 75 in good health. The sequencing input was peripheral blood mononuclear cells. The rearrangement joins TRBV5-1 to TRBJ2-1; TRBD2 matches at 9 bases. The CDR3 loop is CASSLGLAGSNEQFF. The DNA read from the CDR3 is TGCGCCAGCAGCTTGGGTCTAGCGGGATCCAATGAG.